The T cell receptor beta chain described here comes from a study of T cells in localized non-small cell lung cancer. Sequencing used immunoSEQ multiplex PCR; TCRdb keeps in-frame clones, though not all of them. The sample has 25,000 to 30,000 clones, 88% seen once. Notes on the study in general: A median about 54 of the top 100 tumor clones appeared in adjacent lung. Those with higher blood T cell density had longer overall survival. Uninvolved neighboring lung showed the greatest T cell clonality, exceeding tumor. A single tumor region was sequenced, leaving heterogeneity possible.

The germline gives CDR1 SGHNT, CDR2 YYREEE (reference sequence). Germline trimming cut 3 bases from V and 3 bases from J; bases unmatched to any gene: 12. There are 19 residues in the CDR3. As to this clone: What it recognizes is unknown.

The starting material was peripheral blood, obtained before any cancer treatment. The receptor's source is a female donor over 55 with stage III squamous cell lung carcinoma. This chain joins TRBV5-4 and TRBJ2-3, with 14 nucleotides matching TRBD2. CDR3 nucleotides: TGTGCCAGCAGCTGGGGACTAGCGGGAGTCCGGGTGAAGACAGATACGCAGTATTTT. As protein: CASSWGLAGVRVKTDTQYF.